These 10 T cell receptor beta chains originate from one sample sequenced in a study of T-cell memory formation after mild COVID-19. TCRdb processed the 5' RACE reads anew with MiXCR; each CDR3 protein has one entry. The sample holds some 120,000 distinct CDR3 sequences, around 6.3% seen once. Specimen: PBMCs or a T cell subset sorted from them (not recorded which). All receptors come from an adult woman who had mild COVID-19 (a few samples of this study predate the infection). Cell type and time point are not known.

The sample holds many counts of this clonotype. This sequence joins TRBV12-3 or TRBV12-4 and TRBJ2-3, with TRBD1 matching over 7 bases. CDR3 length equals 14 residues. V lost 6 bases to trimming and J lost 2 bases; unmatched junction nucleotides: 5. In nucleotides, the CDR3 is TGTGCCAGCAGCTCCGGGACAGACACAGATACGCAGTATTTT. Its translation: CASSSGTDTDTQYF.

There are a few counts of this clonotype. The chain recombines TRBV12-3 or TRBV12-4 with TRBJ2-7, with D unresolved. V dropped 5 bases and J dropped 2 bases, with 10 bases sitting between them. The CDR3 consists of 13 residues. CDR3 bases: TGTGCCAGCAGTGGCGTCGGAACCTACGAGCAGTACTTC. It encodes CASSGVGTYEQYF.

The table lists this clonotype with a few counts. The CDR3 DNA reads as TGCGCCAGCAGCCAGGATGGGATCTACTCTGGGGCCAACGTCCTGACTTTC. Its translation: CASSQDGIYSGANVLTF. The gene calls are TRBV5-1 and TRBJ2-6; D remains ambiguous. CDR3 length: 17 amino acids. Germline values: CDR1 SGHRS, CDR2 YFSETQ. Between the trimmed V and J ends, which lost 4 bases and 0 bases, there was a span of 14 bases. The whole variable domain, remainder taken from reference TRBV5-1 and TRBJ2-6, is KAGVTQTPRYLIKTRGQQVTLSCSPISGHRSVSWYQQTPGQGLQFLFEYFSETQRNKGNFPGRFSGRQFSNSRSEMNVSTLELGDSALYLCASSQDGIYSGANVLTFGAGSRLTVL.

The gene calls are TRBV20-1 and TRBJ2-3; 8 nucleotides agree with TRBD1. Germline assignment: CDR1 DFQATT and CDR2 SNEGSKA (reference sequence). The CDR3 is made up of 15 amino acids. In DNA, the CDR3 is TGCAGCAATCAGGGGGCGTTATCTAGCACAGATACGCAGTATTTT. Translating it yields CSNQGALSSTDTQYF.

This clonotype showed up just a few times. This chain uses TRBV10-2 with TRBJ1-1; D is perhaps TRBD1 (5 bases). CDR1 is WSHSY and CDR2 is SAAADI in the germline V gene. The CDR3 has 14 amino acids. V was shortened by 6 bases and J by 0 bases, with 11 bases between the two germline ends. CDR3: CASREGRLNTEAFF. In nucleotides, the CDR3 is TGCGCCAGCAGGGAGGGACGGCTGAACACTGAAGCTTTCTTT.

Ten or more counts support this clonotype. The CDR3 sequence is CSVEPTGPYNEQFF. For the CDR3, the DNA is TGCAGCGTTGAACCAACGGGGCCTTACAATGAGCAGTTCTTC. V gene TRBV29-1 combines with J gene TRBJ2-1; the D call may be TRBD1 or TRBD2 (5 bases each). Germline CDR1 SQVTM, CDR2 ANQGSEA. CDR3 length equals 14 residues. The V and J ends lost 2 bases and 4 bases respectively, with 12 bases between them.

At least ten counts were recorded for this clonotype. This chain links TRBV4-2 with TRBJ1-1; 9 nucleotides agree with TRBD1. This CDR3 region has 16 residues. After removal of 1 base from V and 1 base from J, the junction contained 4 bases not matched to a gene. Germline values: CDR1 LGHNA, CDR2 YNFKEQ. CDR3 DNA: TGTGCCAGCAGCCAAGCCCAGACAGGGGGGAACACTGAAGCTTTCTTT. It specifies CASSQAQTGGNTEAFF.

This clonotype was seen only a few times. The chain carries TRBV2 and TRBJ2-3; a possible D gene is TRBD1 (5 bases). Germline V gives CDR1 SNHLY, CDR2 FYNNEI. The CDR3 contains 13 residues. Trimming took off 6 bases at V and 1 base at J, with 8 bases between the two ends. The CDR3 reads CASRSTGTDTQYF. CDR3 DNA sequence: TGTGCCAGCAGGTCGACAGGCACAGATACGCAGTATTTT.

The table lists this clonotype with a few counts. The chain is built from TRBV7-9 and TRBJ2-3, with D possibly being TRBD2 (5 bases). V was clipped by 3 bases and J by 2 bases, with 15 bases between them. From germline, CDR1 is SEHNR and CDR2 FQNEAQ (reference sequence). The CDR3 runs to 16 residues. In DNA, the CDR3 is TGTGCCAGCAGCTTCCGTCTCGTGCGGGTCACAGATACGCAGTATTTT. Its translation: CASSFRLVRVTDTQYF.

The genes are TRBV5-1 and TRBJ1-2; D is perhaps TRBD1 (5 bases). V lost 1 base and J 2 bases, leaving 18 bases between the germline ends. The CDR3 totals 17 residues. The germline CDR1 and CDR2 sequences are SGHRS and YFSETQ. The CDR3 DNA follows: TGCGCCAGCAGCTTGAGAGTCCCCGGGGCCCTAAACTATGGCTACACCTTC. Its protein product is CASSLRVPGALNYGYTF. Looking up the rest from reference TRBV5-1 and TRBJ1-2 gives the full variable domain: KAGVTQTPRYLIKTRGQQVTLSCSPISGHRSVSWYQQTPGQGLQFLFEYFSETQRNKGNFPGRFSGRQFSNSRSEMNVSTLELGDSALYLCASSLRVPGALNYGYTFGSGTRLTVV.